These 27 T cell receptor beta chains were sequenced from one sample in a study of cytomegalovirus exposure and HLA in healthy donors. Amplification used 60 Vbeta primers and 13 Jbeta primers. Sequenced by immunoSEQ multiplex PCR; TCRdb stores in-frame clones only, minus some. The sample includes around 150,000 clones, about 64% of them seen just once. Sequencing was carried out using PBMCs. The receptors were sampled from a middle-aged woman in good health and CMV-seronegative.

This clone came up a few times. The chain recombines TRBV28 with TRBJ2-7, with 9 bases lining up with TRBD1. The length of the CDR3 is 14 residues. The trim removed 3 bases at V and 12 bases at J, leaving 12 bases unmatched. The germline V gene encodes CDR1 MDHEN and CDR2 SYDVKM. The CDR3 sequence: CASSLAPDMGQGYF. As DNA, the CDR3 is TGTGCCAGCAGTTTGGCCCCTGACATGGGACAGGGGTACTTC.

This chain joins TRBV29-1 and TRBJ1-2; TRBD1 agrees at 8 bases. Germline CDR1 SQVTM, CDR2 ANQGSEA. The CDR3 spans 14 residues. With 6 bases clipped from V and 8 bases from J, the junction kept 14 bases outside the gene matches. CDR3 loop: CSVPGFRGQVGYTF. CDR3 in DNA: TGCAGCGTCCCAGGGTTCAGGGGGCAGGTGGGCTACACCTTC.

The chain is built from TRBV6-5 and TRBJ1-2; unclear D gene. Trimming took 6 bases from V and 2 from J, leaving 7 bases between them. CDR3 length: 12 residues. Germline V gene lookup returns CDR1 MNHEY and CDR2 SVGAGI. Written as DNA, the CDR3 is TGTGCCAGCAGGCCGGGAAACTATGGCTACACCTTC. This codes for CASRPGNYGYTF.

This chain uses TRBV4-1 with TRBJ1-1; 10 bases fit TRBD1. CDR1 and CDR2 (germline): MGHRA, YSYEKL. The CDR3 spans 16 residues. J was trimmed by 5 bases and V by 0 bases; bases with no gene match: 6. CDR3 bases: TGCGCCAGCAGCCAAGATAAGACAGGGGGCAAGACTGAAGCTTTCTTT. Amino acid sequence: CASSQDKTGGKTEAFF.

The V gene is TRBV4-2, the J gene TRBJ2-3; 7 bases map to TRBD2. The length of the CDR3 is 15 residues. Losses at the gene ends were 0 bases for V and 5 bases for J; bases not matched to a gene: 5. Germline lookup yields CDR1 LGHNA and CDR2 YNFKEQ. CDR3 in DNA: TGTGCCAGCAGCCAAGAGGAAGGCGGGGGAGATACGCAGTATTTT. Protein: CASSQEEGGGDTQYF.

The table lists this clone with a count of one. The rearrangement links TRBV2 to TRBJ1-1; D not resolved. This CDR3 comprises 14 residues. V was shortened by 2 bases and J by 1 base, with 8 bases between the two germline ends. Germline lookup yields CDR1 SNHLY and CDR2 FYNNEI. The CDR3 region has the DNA TGTGCCAGCAGTGAACGGGGATCGAACACTGAAGCTTTCTTT. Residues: CASSERGSNTEAFF.

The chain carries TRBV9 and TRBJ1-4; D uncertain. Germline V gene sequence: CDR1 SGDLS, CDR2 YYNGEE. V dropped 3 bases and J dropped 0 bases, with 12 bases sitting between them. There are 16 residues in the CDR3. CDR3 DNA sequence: TGTGCCAGCAGCGACCGAGACTCGGCAACTAATGAAAAACTGTTTTTT. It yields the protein CASSDRDSATNEKLFF.

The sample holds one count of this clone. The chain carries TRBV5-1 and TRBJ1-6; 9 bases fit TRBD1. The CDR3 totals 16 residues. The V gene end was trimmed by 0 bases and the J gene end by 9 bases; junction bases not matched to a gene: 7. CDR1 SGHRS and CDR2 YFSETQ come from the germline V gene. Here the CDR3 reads CASSLEQGARGSPLHF. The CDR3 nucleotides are TGCGCCAGCAGCTTGGAACAGGGGGCGCGTGGTTCACCCCTCCACTTT.

The DNA for the CDR3 is TGTGCCAGCAGGGACGAGGGCAGCCTCTACGAGCAGTACTTC. Amino acid sequence: CASRDEGSLYEQYF. The V call is TRBV2, the J call TRBJ2-7; a possible D gene is TRBD2 (5 bases). Deletions cut 6 bases from V and 3 bases from J, with 15 bases between. Germline CDR1 reads SNHLY; CDR2 reads FYNNEI. This CDR3 is 14 amino acids long.

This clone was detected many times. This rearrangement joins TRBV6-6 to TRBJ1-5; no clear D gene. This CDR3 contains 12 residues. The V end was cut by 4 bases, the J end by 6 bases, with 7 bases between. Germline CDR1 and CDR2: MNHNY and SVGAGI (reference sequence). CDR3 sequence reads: CASSSRGQPQHF. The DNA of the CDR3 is TGTGCCAGCAGTTCCCGGGGTCAGCCCCAGCATTTT.

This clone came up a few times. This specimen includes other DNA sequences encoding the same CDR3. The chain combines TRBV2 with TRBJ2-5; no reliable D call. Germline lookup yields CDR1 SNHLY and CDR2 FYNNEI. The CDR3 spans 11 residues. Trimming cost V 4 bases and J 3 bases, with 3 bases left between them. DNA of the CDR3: TGTGCCAGCAGTGCAGAAGAGACCCAGTACTTC. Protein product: CASSAEETQYF.

The DNA of the CDR3 is TGCAGCGTTCGGGACAGGGGTTACCGAGATACGCAGTATTTT. Translating gives CSVRDRGYRDTQYF. This chain uses TRBV29-1 with TRBJ2-3; TRBD1 aligns across 10 bases. The CDR3 totals 14 residues. V dropped 5 bases and J dropped 5; count of bases not matched to a gene: 7. Germline values: CDR1 SQVTM, CDR2 ANQGSEA.

The CDR3 reads CASSQEGGNWGQNTEAFF. CDR3 DNA sequence: TGCGCCAGCAGCCAAGAGGGAGGGAATTGGGGGCAGAACACTGAAGCTTTCTTT. This chain connects TRBV4-1 to TRBJ1-1; D is perhaps TRBD1 (6 bases). The CDR3 extends over 18 amino acids. From germline, CDR1 is MGHRA and CDR2 YSYEKL. The V and J ends lost 0 bases and 1 base respectively, with 18 bases between them.

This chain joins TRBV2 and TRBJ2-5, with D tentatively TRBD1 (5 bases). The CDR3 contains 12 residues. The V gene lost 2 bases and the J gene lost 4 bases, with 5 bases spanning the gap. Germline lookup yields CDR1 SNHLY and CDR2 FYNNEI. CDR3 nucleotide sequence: TGTGCCAGCAGTGAACAGGGAGAGACCCAGTACTTC. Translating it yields CASSEQGETQYF.

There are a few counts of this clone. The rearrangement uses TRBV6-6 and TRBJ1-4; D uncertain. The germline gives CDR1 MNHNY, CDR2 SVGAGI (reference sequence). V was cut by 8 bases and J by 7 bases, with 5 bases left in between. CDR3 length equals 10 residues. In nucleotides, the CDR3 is TGTGCCAGCCACGGTGAAAAACTGTTTTTT. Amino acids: CASHGEKLFF.

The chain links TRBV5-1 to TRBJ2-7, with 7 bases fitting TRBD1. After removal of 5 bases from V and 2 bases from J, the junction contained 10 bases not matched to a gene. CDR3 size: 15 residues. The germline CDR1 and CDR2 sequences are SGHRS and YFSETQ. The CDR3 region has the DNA TGCGCCAGCAGACCTGACAGGGAGCCCACCTACGAGCAGTACTTC. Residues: CASRPDREPTYEQYF.

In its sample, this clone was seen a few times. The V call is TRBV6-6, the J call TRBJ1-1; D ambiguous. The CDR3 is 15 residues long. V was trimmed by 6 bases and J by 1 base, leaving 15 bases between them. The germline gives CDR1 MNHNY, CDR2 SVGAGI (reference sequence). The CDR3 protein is CASRSWRWGNTEAFF. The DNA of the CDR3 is TGTGCCAGCAGAAGCTGGAGGTGGGGGAACACTGAAGCTTTCTTT.

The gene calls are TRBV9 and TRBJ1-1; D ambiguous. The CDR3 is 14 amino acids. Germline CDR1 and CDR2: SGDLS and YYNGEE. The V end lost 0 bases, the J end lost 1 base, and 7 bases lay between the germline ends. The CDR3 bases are TGTGCCAGCAGCGTAGGAGAGAGGAACACTGAAGCTTTCTTT. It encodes CASSVGERNTEAFF.

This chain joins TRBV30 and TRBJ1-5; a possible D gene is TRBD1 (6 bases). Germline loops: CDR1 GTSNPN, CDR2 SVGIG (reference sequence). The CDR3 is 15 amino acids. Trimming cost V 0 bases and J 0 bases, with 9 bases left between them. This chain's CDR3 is CAWSVQGTSNQPQHF. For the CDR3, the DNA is TGTGCCTGGAGTGTACAGGGTACTAGCAATCAGCCCCAGCATTTT.

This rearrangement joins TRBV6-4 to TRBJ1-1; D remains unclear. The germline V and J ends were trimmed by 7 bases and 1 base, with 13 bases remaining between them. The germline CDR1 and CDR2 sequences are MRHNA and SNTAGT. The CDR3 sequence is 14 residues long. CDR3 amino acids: CASKEREWNTEAFF. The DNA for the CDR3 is TGTGCCAGCAAGGAACGGGAGTGGAACACTGAAGCTTTCTTT.

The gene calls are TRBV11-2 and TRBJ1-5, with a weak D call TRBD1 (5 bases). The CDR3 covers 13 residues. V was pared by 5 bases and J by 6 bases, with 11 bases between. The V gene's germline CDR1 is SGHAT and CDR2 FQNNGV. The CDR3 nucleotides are TGTGCCAGCAGCCTCCAGGGAGGTCAGCCCCAGCATTTT. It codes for CASSLQGGQPQHF.

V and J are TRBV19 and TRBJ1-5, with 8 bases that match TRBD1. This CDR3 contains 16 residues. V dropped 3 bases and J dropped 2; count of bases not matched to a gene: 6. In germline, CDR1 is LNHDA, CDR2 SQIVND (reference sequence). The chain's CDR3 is CASSIRTGNGNQPQHF. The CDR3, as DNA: TGTGCCAGTAGTATCCGGACAGGGAATGGCAATCAGCCCCAGCATTTT.

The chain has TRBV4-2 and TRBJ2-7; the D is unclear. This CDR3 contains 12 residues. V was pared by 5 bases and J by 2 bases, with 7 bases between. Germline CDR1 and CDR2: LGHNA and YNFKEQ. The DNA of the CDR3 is TGTGCCAGCAGCGGCAGTCCCTACGAGCAGTACTTC. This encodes CASSGSPYEQYF.

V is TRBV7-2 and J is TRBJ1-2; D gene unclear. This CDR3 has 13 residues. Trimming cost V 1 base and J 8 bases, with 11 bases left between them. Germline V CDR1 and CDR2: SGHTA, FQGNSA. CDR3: CASSLVNEGGYTF. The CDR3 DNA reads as TGTGCCAGCAGCTTAGTTAATGAGGGAGGCTACACCTTC.

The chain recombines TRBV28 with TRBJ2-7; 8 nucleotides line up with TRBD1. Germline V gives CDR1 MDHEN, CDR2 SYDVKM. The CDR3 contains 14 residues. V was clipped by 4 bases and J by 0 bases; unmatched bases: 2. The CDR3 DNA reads TGTGCCAGCAGTTGGGACAGGCGCTCCTACGAGCAGTACTTC. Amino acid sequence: CASSWDRRSYEQYF.

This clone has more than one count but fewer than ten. The CDR3 here is CASSLTGYGYTF. The CDR3 nucleotides read TGTGCCAGCAGCCTGACAGGTTATGGCTACACCTTC. V gene TRBV7-2 combines with J gene TRBJ1-2, with a weak D call TRBD1 (6 bases). The CDR3 runs to 12 residues. Deletions cut 5 bases from V and 5 bases from J, with 9 bases between. Germline CDR1 is SGHTA and CDR2 is FQGNSA.

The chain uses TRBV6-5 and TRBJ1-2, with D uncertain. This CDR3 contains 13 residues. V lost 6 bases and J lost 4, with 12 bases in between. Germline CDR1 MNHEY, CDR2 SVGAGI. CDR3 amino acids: CASSNLQLYGYTF. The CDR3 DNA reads TGTGCCAGCAGCAACTTACAGCTCTATGGCTACACCTTC.